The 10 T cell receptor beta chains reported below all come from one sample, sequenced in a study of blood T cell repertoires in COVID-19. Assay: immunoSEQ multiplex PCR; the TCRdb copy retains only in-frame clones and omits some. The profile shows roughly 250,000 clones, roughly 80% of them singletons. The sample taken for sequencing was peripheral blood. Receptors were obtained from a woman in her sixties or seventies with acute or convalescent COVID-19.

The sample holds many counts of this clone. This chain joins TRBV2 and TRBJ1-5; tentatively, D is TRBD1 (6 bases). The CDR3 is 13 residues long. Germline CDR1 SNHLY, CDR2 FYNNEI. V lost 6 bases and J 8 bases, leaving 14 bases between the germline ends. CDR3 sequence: CASSRQVVEPQHF. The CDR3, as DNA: TGTGCCAGCAGCAGACAGGTTGTCGAGCCCCAGCATTTT. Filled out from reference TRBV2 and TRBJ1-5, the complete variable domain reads EPEVTQTPSHQVTQMGQEVILRCVPISNHLYFYWYRQILGQKVEFLVSFYNNEISEKSEIFDDQFSVERPDGSNFTLKIRSTKLEDSAMYFCASSRQVVEPQHFGDGTRLSIL.

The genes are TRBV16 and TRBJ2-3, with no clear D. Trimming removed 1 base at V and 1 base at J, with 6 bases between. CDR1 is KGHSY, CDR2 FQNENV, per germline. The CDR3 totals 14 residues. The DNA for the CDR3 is TGTGCCAGCAGCCAATGGGCTGGCACAGATACGCAGTATTTT. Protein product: CASSQWAGTDTQYF. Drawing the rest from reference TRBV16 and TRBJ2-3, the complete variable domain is GEEVAQTPKHLVRGEGQKAKLYCAPIKGHSYVFWYQQVLKNEFKFLISFQNENVFDETGMPKERFSAKCLPNSPCSLEIQATKLEDSAVYFCASSQWAGTDTQYFGPGTRLTVL.

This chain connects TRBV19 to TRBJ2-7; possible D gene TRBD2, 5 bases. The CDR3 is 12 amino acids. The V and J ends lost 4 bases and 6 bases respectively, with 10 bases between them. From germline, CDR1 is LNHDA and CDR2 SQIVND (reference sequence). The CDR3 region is CASSNGVGEQYF. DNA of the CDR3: TGTGCCAGTAGTAACGGGGTTGGCGAGCAGTACTTC.

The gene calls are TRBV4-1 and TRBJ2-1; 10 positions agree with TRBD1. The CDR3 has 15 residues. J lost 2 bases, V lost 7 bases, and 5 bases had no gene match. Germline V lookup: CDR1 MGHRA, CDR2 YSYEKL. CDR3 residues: CASTTGTGAYNEQFF. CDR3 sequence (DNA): TGCGCCAGCACCACCGGGACAGGGGCCTACAATGAGCAGTTCTTC.

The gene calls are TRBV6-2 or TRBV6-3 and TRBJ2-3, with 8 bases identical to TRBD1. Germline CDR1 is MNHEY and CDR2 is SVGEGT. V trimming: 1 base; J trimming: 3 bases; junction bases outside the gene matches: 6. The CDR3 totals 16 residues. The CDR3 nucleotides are TGTGCCAGCAGTTACTTGACAGGGGAACTTACAGATACGCAGTATTTT. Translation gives CASSYLTGELTDTQYF.

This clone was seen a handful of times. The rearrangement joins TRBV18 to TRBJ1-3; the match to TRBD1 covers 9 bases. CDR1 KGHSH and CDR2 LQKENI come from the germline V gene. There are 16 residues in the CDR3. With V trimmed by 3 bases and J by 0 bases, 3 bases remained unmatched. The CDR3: CASSPQTGGSGNTIYF. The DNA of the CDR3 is TGTGCCAGCTCACCCCAGACAGGGGGCTCTGGAAACACCATATATTTT.

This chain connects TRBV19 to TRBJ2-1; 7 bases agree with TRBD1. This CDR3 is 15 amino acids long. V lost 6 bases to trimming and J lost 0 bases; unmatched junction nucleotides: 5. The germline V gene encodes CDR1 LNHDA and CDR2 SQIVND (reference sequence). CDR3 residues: CASSLRDSSYNEQFF. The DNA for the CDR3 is TGTGCCAGTAGCCTCCGGGACAGCTCCTACAATGAGCAGTTCTTC.

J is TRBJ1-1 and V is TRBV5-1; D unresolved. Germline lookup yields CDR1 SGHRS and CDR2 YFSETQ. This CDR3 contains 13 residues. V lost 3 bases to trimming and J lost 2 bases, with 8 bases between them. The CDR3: CASSSSTNTEAFF. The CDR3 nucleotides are TGCGCCAGCAGCTCTTCGACAAACACTGAAGCTTTCTTT.

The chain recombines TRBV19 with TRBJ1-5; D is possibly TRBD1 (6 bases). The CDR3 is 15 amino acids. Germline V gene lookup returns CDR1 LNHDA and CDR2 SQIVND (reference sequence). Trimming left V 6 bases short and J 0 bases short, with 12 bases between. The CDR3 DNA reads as TGTGCCAGTAGATCGGGACACAATAGCAATCAGCCCCAGCATTTT. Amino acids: CASRSGHNSNQPQHF.

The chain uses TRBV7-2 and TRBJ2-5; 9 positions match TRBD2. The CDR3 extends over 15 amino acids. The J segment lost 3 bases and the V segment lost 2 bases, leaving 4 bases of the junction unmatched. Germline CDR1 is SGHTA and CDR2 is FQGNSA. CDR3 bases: TGTGCCAGCAGCTTAATCGCGGGGGGGGAAGAGACCCAGTACTTC. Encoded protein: CASSLIAGGEETQYF.